The rows below give T cell receptor beta chains drawn from one sample of a study of long-term antiretroviral therapy in people with HIV. TCRdb's table, derived via immunoSEQ multiplex PCR, lists solely in-frame clones and lacks some. The sample lists about 39,000 clones, approximately 85% occurring once. The sample consisted of unsorted PBMCs, taken 3.1 years after starting antiretroviral therapy. The receptors here all came from a woman aged 45-65 years with HIV. CDR3s include the opening cysteine and the closing phenylalanine or tryptophan. The D gene is left open where the match is weak. A clone size is listed for some rows: how often the clone was seen (once, few, many), or a class if it is expanded.

d_gene | j_gene | abundance | v_gene | CDR3aa | CDR3nt
NA | TRBJ1-3 | NA | TRBV5-1 | CASSPGSGNTIYF | TGCGCCAGCAGCCCGGGCTCTGGAAACACCATATATTTT
NA | TRBJ1-1 | NA | TRBV7-9 | CASSFGFTVRAEAFF | TGTGCCAGCAGCTTCGGGTTCACTGTTCGTGCTGAAGCTTTCTTT
NA | TRBJ2-1 | NA | TRBV2 | CAITSLRNEQFF | TGTGCCATTACGTCCTTACGGAATGAGCAGTTCTTC
TRBD2 | TRBJ2-2 | NA | TRBV4-1 | CASSLGLAPGELFF | TGCGCCAGCAGCCTGGGACTAGCCCCCGGGGAGCTGTTTTTT
NA | TRBJ1-4 | NA | TRBV5-8 | CASSLAPEKLFF | TGTGCCAGCAGCTTGGCGCCCGAAAAACTGTTTTTT
TRBD2 | TRBJ2-5 | NA | TRBV2 | CASLTLAAQETQYF | TGTGCCAGCCTTACACTAGCGGCCCAAGAGACCCAGTACTTC
NA | TRBJ2-3 | NA | TRBV11-2 | CASSLYTDTQYF | TGTGCCAGCAGCCTGTACACAGATACGCAGTATTTT
TRBD1 | TRBJ1-1 | NA | TRBV2 | CASSPLGQMNTEAFF | TGTGCCAGCAGTCCATTGGGACAGATGAACACTGAAGCTTTCTTT
TRBD1 | TRBJ1-1 | NA | TRBV7-9 | CASRPDRAPEAFF | TGTGCCAGCAGGCCAGACAGGGCCCCTGAAGCTTTCTTT
NA | TRBJ1-4 | NA | TRBV7-9 | CASSYVGAGGEKLFF | TGTGCCAGCAGCTACGTTGGTGCGGGAGGGGAAAAACTGTTTTTT
TRBD1 | TRBJ1-1 | NA | TRBV19 | CASSTGTGILNTEAFF | TGTGCCAGTAGTACGGGGACAGGAATTCTTAACACTGAAGCTTTCTTT
NA | TRBJ1-1 | NA | TRBV11-2 | CASSLSRGEAFF | TGTGCCAGCAGCCTCAGCAGGGGTGAAGCTTTCTTT
TRBD1 | TRBJ2-7 | NA | TRBV4-1 | CASSQGLQGVYEQYF | TGCGCCAGCAGCCAAGGCCTACAGGGGGTCTACGAGCAGTACTTC
NA | TRBJ1-2 | NA | TRBV7-9 | CASSRGDLGGSGYTF | TGTGCCAGCAGCCGGGGGGATCTCGGAGGGAGTGGCTACACCTTC
NA | TRBJ1-2 | few | TRBV27 | CASWSGGVSGLYGYTF | TGTGCCAGCTGGTCGGGGGGAGTGAGCGGGCTCTATGGCTACACCTTC
NA | TRBJ2-5 | NA | TRBV11-1 | CASSPRTVQETQYF | TGTGCCAGCAGCCCCAGGACCGTACAAGAGACCCAGTACTTC
NA | TRBJ2-1 | NA | TRBV7-8 | CASSPTTGAYNEQFF | TGTGCCAGCAGCCCCACGACAGGAGCCTACAATGAGCAGTTCTTC
TRBD1 | TRBJ1-2 | NA | TRBV19 | CASNVGTVESNYGYTF | TGTGCCAGTAATGTAGGGACAGTGGAGTCCAACTATGGCTACACCTTC
NA | TRBJ1-1 | once | TRBV19 | CASSRASEAFF | TGTGCCAGTAGTAGGGCTTCTGAAGCTTTCTTT
NA | TRBJ2-3 | NA | TRBV12-5 | CASGLDTDTQYF | TGTGCTAGTGGTTTGGACACAGATACGCAGTATTTT
NA | TRBJ2-5 | NA | TRBV9 | CASSVLDSQETQYF | TGTGCCAGCAGCGTCCTTGACAGCCAAGAGACCCAGTACTTC
NA | TRBJ2-7 | NA | TRBV7-6 | CASSLRTGYEQYF | TGTGCCAGCAGCTTAAGGACGGGCTACGAGCAGTACTTC
TRBD2 | TRBJ2-1 | NA | TRBV7-9 | CASSIRDYTNEQFF | TGTGCCAGCAGCATCCGGGACTATACGAATGAGCAGTTCTTC
NA | TRBJ1-1 | NA | TRBV6-4 | CASRNQLNTEAFF | TGTGCCAGCCGGAACCAATTGAACACTGAAGCTTTCTTT
TRBD1 | TRBJ2-7 | NA | TRBV7-2 | CASSPGTEKGYEQYF | TGTGCCAGCAGCCCCGGGACAGAGAAAGGCTACGAGCAGTACTTC
TRBD2 | TRBJ2-5 | once | TRBV28 | CASSPLAGGKETQYF | TGTGCCAGCAGCCCACTAGCGGGGGGGAAGGAGACCCAGTACTTC
TRBD1 | TRBJ2-2 | NA | TRBV7-9 | CASRGQETTGELFF | TGTGCCAGCAGGGGACAGGAGACCACCGGGGAGCTGTTTTTT
NA | TRBJ2-2 | once | TRBV10-1 | CASSSGTQNTGELFF | TGCGCCAGCAGCTCCGGGACCCAGAACACCGGGGAGCTGTTTTTT
TRBD1 | TRBJ2-1 | NA | TRBV9 | CASSGTGDSYNEQFF | TGTGCCAGCAGCGGGACAGGTGACAGTTACAATGAGCAGTTCTTC
NA | TRBJ1-3 | NA | TRBV2 | CASSRDASGNTIYF | TGTGCCAGCAGCCGCGACGCCTCTGGAAACACCATATATTTT
NA | TRBJ1-5 | NA | TRBV6-6 | CASSYREGGNQPQHF | TGTGCCAGCAGTTATAGGGAGGGTGGCAATCAGCCCCAGCATTTT
TRBD1 | TRBJ2-7 | NA | TRBV5-4 | CASSVPGQGFVQQYF | TGTGCCAGCAGCGTTCCGGGACAGGGGTTTGTTCAGCAGTACTTC
NA | TRBJ1-4 | once | TRBV7-9 | CASSSRPGANEKLFF | TGTGCCAGCAGCTCCCGACCCGGGGCTAATGAAAAACTGTTTTTT
NA | TRBJ1-1 | NA | TRBV10-1 | CASSEKHSNTEAFF | TGCGCCAGCAGTGAAAAACACTCGAACACTGAAGCTTTCTTT
TRBD2 | TRBJ2-7 | NA | TRBV5-6 | CASRPGLAGAYEQYF | TGTGCCAGCAGACCCGGACTAGCGGGGGCCTACGAGCAGTACTTC
NA | TRBJ1-4 | NA | TRBV7-4 | CADRATNEKLFF | TGTGCAGACCGGGCAACTAATGAAAAACTGTTTTTT
NA | TRBJ1-1 | NA | TRBV7-9 | CASSGIGATEAFF | TGTGCCAGCAGCGGAATCGGGGCAACTGAAGCTTTCTTT
NA | TRBJ1-1 | NA | TRBV6-5 | CASSRIKNTEAFF | TGTGCCAGCAGCCGAATCAAGAACACTGAAGCTTTCTTT
NA | TRBJ2-5 | NA | TRBV6-1 | CASSRGGGTQETQYF | TGTGCCAGCAGCAGAGGGGGGGGGACCCAAGAGACCCAGTACTTC
TRBD2 | TRBJ2-5 | NA | TRBV18 | CASSPLAGRGQETQYF | TGTGCCAGCTCACCACTAGCGGGGAGGGGACAAGAGACCCAGTACTTC